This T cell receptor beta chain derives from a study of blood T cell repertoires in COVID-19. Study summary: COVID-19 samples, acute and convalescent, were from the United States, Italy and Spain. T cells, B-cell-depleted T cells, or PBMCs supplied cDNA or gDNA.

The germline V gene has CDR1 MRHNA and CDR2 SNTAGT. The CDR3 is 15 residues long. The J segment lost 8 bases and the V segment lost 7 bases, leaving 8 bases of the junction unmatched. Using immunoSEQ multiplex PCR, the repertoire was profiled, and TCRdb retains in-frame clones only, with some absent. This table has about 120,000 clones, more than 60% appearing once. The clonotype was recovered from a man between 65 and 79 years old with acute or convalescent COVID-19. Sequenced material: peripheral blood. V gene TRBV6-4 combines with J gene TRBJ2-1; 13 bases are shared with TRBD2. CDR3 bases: TGTGCCAGCATCCCCGGGACTAGCGGGATTTATGAGCAGTTCTTC. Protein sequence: CASIPGTSGIYEQFF.